This TCR beta chain was recorded in a study of blood T cells in healthy people across ages. This clonotype was recorded a few times. The use of a sample-barcoded 5' primer and a J-beta primer mix characterized a second PCR of roughly 7 to 11 cycles. Each cDNA molecule, via a template-switch adaptor with 12 random nucleotides, was tagged. One entry per CDR3 protein results from TCRdb running MiXCR on the 5' RACE reads. The sample contains roughly 1,100,000 distinct CDR3 sequences, about 25% of which appear only once. Aged about 6 to 90, donors were systemically healthy Caucasians from Russia. CDR1 and CDR2 from the germline V gene are PRHDT and FYEKMQ (reference sequence). V lost 0 bases to trimming and J lost 5 bases; unmatched junction nucleotides: 7. The CDR3 is made up of 17 amino acids. The same specimen was also included in a second study, on T cells of mothers and their children.

The receptor was derived from a girl aged 2 to 9 in good health. Sequencing input: blood. The chain couples TRBV13 to TRBJ1-4; TRBD1 matches at 9 bases. This CDR3 is CASSLGPTGTGNEKLFF. CDR3 in DNA: TGTGCCAGCAGCTTAGGACCCACCGGGACAGGGAATGAAAAACTGTTTTTT.